This is a list of T cell receptor beta chains from one sample in a study of regulatory T cells in long-lasting Graves disease. TCRdb re-derived calls from the multiplex PCR reads in MiXCR, one entry per CDR3 protein. The table includes over 500,000 distinct CDR3 sequences, more than 15% detected once. A further study also used this sample, focusing on T cells in Graves' hyperthyroidism and ophthalmopathy.

This specimen was peripheral blood mononuclear cells (PBMCs), taken at new diagnosis, from a patient treated with antithyroid drugs. The receptors come from a man younger than 30 with Graves disease. The CDR3 runs from the conserved cysteine through the conserved F or W. Each record gives: J gene, D gene, clone size, V gene, CDR3 DNA, CDR3 protein. A D gene is named only where the DNA matches it firmly. Where a row states a size, it is once, few, many or the class of an expanded clone; other rows omit it.

TRBJ1-4,-,many,TRBV28,TGTGCCAGCAGTTTGGGCCAGGTTAATGAAAAACTGTTTTTT,CASSLGQVNEKLFF
TRBJ2-7,TRBD2,many,TRBV7-2,TGTGCCAGCTCCTTTAGCGGGAGTTTATCCGAGCAGTACTTC,CASSFSGSLSEQYF
TRBJ2-2,-,few,TRBV27,TGTGCCAGCAGTTTAAGCCTCCCAGGGGCCGGGGAGCTGTTTTTT,CASSLSLPGAGELFF
TRBJ1-3,-,many,TRBV6-1,TGTGCCAGCACCTCGGACAGCTTCTCTGGAAACACCATATATTTT,CASTSDSFSGNTIYF
TRBJ1-1,-,few,TRBV3-1,TGTGCCAGCAGCCAAGCGGGGGGCTGGGGGACTGAAGCTTTCTTT,CASSQAGGWGTEAFF
TRBJ1-3,-,-,TRBV7-9,TGTGCCAGCAGCAACCACCCGAAGGTTCAATATTTT,CASSNHPKVQYF
TRBJ2-1,-,many,TRBV5-1,TGCGCCAGCAGCTTGGAACAGGGAACTGAGCAGTTCTTC,CASSLEQGTEQFF
TRBJ2-7,-,few,TRBV6-1,TGTGCCAGCAGTGAAGCGCCAGGGGGCCGAGCGGGGGAGCAGTACTTC,CASSEAPGGRAGEQYF
TRBJ1-2,-,few,TRBV20-1,TGCAGTGCTACCGTCGACCAGGACTATGGCTACACCTTC,CSATVDQDYGYTF
TRBJ2-1,-,few,TRBV13,TGTGCCAGCAGCAGCCGGGCCAAGGGCTCCTACAATGAGCAGTTCTTC,CASSSRAKGSYNEQFF
TRBJ2-5,-,-,TRBV9,TGTGCCAGCAGCGGCCTTGCAGACCAAGAGACCCAGTACTTC,CASSGLADQETQYF
TRBJ1-1,-,few,TRBV27,TGTGCCAGCAGTTTACCCTCGCGCGGTGAAGCTTTCTTT,CASSLPSRGEAFF
TRBJ2-5,TRBD2,few,TRBV25-1,TGTGCCAGCAGTGATCTAGGTGGGACCGGGACTAGCGGGAGATGGGCCCAGTACTTC,CASSDLGGTGTSGRWAQYF
TRBJ1-2,-,-,TRBV3-1,TGTGCCAGCAGCCAAGGGTCCGTCGTCTTCAACTATGGCTACACCTTC,CASSQGSVVFNYGYTF
TRBJ2-7,TRBD2,few,TRBV11-2,TGTGCCAGCAGCCTAGGGACTAGCATAAACTACGAGCAGTACTTC,CASSLGTSINYEQYF
TRBJ2-3,-,-,TRBV4-1,-,CASSQENWASGSTDTQYF
TRBJ1-1,TRBD1,few,TRBV19,TGTGCCAGTAGTCCGAAGACAGGGGGATCTGGGACTTTCTTT,CASSPKTGGSGTFF
TRBJ2-5,TRBD2,many,TRBV3-1,TGTGCCAGCAGCGAGACTAGCGGGAGCAAAGAGACCCAGTACTTC,CASSETSGSKETQYF
TRBJ2-1,-,few,TRBV20-1,TGCAGTGCAGAGACACTAGAGGGGTCCTACAATGAGCAGTTCTTC,CSAETLEGSYNEQFF
TRBJ2-1,TRBD2,many,TRBV12-3/TRBV12-4,TGTGCCAGCAGAGGGACTAGCGGGAGGGCCGGGCACAATGAGCAGTTCTTC,CASRGTSGRAGHNEQFF
TRBJ1-2,-,few,TRBV5-1,TGCGCCAGCAGCTTGGAGGGGCCAGGGAGTAATGGCTACACCTTC,CASSLEGPGSNGYTF
TRBJ2-7,-,many,TRBV7-2,TGTGCCAGCAGCTTAGTGGGTCAGGCCTACGAGCAGTACTTC,CASSLVGQAYEQYF
TRBJ2-7,TRBD2,-,TRBV10-3,TGTGCCATCAGTGAGGGAGCGGGAGGGTACGAGCAGTACTTC,CAISEGAGGYEQYF
TRBJ2-3,-,many,TRBV11-1,TGTGCCAGCACCCCTTTTGGGAAAGATACGCAGTATTTT,CASTPFGKDTQYF
TRBJ1-3,-,-,TRBV20-1,TGCAGTGCCGGAGGAAACTCTGGAAACACCATATATTTT,CSAGGNSGNTIYF
TRBJ2-1,TRBD2,many,TRBV6-1,TGTGCCAGCAGACTCGGGACTAGCGGGAGCGATGAGCAGTTCTTC,CASRLGTSGSDEQFF
TRBJ2-1,TRBD2,many,TRBV11-3,TGTGCCAGCAGCGGGAGGGACAATGAGCAGTTCTTC,CASSGRDNEQFF
TRBJ1-1,-,-,TRBV9,TGTGCCAGCAGCGGTACGGGGTCGGGTGAAGCTTTCTTT,CASSGTGSGEAFF
TRBJ1-2,TRBD1,-,TRBV27,TGTGCCAGCAGTTACAGGGGAGGGGACGGCTACACCTTC,CASSYRGGDGYTF
TRBJ1-1,-,many,TRBV5-4,TGTGCCAGCAGCTTGGAGTTCAGGAACACTGAAGCTTTCTTT,CASSLEFRNTEAFF
TRBJ1-2,-,-,TRBV18,TGTGCCAGCTCACCACGATGGGACACTTATGGCTACACCTTC,CASSPRWDTYGYTF
TRBJ2-1,TRBD1,many,TRBV29-1,TGCAGCGTTACTCGGGACAGGGGCTACAATGAGCAGTTCTTC,CSVTRDRGYNEQFF
TRBJ1-1,TRBD1,-,TRBV7-9,TGTGCCAGCAGCCCGACAGGGATCATGAACACTGAAGCTTTCTTT,CASSPTGIMNTEAFF
TRBJ1-1,-,-,TRBV6-9,TGTGCCAGCAGTTGGCCCAACACTGAAGCTTTCTTT,CASSWPNTEAFF
TRBJ1-1,-,-,TRBV9,TGTGCCAGCAGCCCCTCTGGGGCCGGGAACACTGAAGCTTTCTTT,CASSPSGAGNTEAFF
TRBJ1-2,-,many,TRBV2,TGTGCCAGCAGTGTCTGGGTTGCTGGCTACACCTTC,CASSVWVAGYTF
TRBJ2-7,-,-,TRBV27,TGTGCCAGCAGTTTATTGAGGCCGGCTCTGGGGGAGCAGTACTTC,CASSLLRPALGEQYF
TRBJ1-1,TRBD1,many,TRBV27,TGTGCCAGCAGTTCGCGGACAGGCCTCATGAACACTGAAGCTTTCTTT,CASSSRTGLMNTEAFF
TRBJ2-1,TRBD2,many,TRBV3-1,TGTGCCAGCAGCCAAGAGCTAGCGGGAGTGAACAATGAGCAGTTCTTC,CASSQELAGVNNEQFF
TRBJ1-4,-,few,TRBV15,TGTGCCACCAGCTCCCCCCCCGATGAAAAACTGTTTTTT,CATSSPPDEKLFF
TRBJ2-1,-,few,TRBV30,TGTGCCTGGAGTGTTGGCTCTCGGAATGAGCAGTTCTTC,CAWSVGSRNEQFF
TRBJ2-5,-,few,TRBV29-1,TGCAGCGTTGAAGATCGTTTTCGGGAGACGGGAGAGACCCAGTACTTC,CSVEDRFRETGETQYF
TRBJ1-1,TRBD1,few,TRBV7-9,TGTGCCAGCAGCTTAGGGACAGGGGGCGAGGACACTGAAGCTTTCTTT,CASSLGTGGEDTEAFF
TRBJ2-7,-,many,TRBV7-9,TGTGCCAGCAGCCCGCCTCCGGGTCCTAACTACGAGCAGTACTTC,CASSPPPGPNYEQYF
TRBJ2-7,-,many,TRBV2,TGTGCCAGCAGTGAAGCAGGGGTAACCTACGAGCAGTACTTC,CASSEAGVTYEQYF
TRBJ1-5,-,-,TRBV5-5,TGTGCCGGAGGGGGGGGATCGGGCAATCAGCCCCAGCATTTT,CAGGGGSGNQPQHF
TRBJ2-3,-,few,TRBV6-2/TRBV6-3,TGTGCCAGCACTCAAAGCCTCGACGGAAGCACAGATACGCAGTATTTT,CASTQSLDGSTDTQYF
TRBJ1-2,-,many,TRBV18,TGTGCCAGCTCACCCAGGGCCGCCGGCTATGGCTACACCTTC,CASSPRAAGYGYTF
TRBJ1-3,-,-,TRBV5-1,TGCGCCAGCAGCCAGCAAGGGGCTGGAAACACCATATATTTT,CASSQQGAGNTIYF
TRBJ2-5,TRBD2,many,TRBV3-1,TGTGCCAGCAGCCCAAGGACTAGTGGTCCGGAGACCCAGTACTTC,CASSPRTSGPETQYF
TRBJ1-5,-,many,TRBV28,TGTGCCAGCAGCTTGGGTCGGAGCAATCAGCCCCAGCATTTT,CASSLGRSNQPQHF
TRBJ2-7,TRBD2,many,TRBV30,TGTGCCTGGAGTGGGGGGGGGAGGAAAATGTACGAGCAGTACTTC,CAWSGGGRKMYEQYF
TRBJ2-1,TRBD2,few,TRBV29-1,TGCAGCGTTTGGACTAGCGGGAGGTCTTCCTACAATGAGCAGTTCTTC,CSVWTSGRSSYNEQFF
TRBJ2-7,-,many,TRBV7-9,TGTGCCAGCAGCTTAGTAGTGGGATCCTACTACGAGCAGTACTTC,CASSLVVGSYYEQYF
TRBJ2-3,-,many,TRBV29-1,TGCAGCGTTGCGTTAACTGGGGTGACAGATACGCAGTATTTT,CSVALTGVTDTQYF
TRBJ2-5,-,few,TRBV9,TGTGCCAGCAGCGTAGGAAGCATCGAGACCCAGTACTTC,CASSVGSIETQYF
TRBJ1-1,-,-,TRBV7-8,TGTGCCAGCAGCTCTAAGGAGAGGGGATTGGACACTGAAGCTTTCTTT,CASSSKERGLDTEAFF